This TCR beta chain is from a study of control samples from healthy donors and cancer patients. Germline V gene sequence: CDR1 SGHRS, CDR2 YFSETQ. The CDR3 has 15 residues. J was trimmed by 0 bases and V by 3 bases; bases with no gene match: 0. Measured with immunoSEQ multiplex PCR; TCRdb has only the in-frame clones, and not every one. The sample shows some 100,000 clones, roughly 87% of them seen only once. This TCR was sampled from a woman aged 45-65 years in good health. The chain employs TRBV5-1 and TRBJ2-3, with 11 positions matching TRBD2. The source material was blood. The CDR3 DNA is TGCGCCAGCAGCTGGACTAGCGGGAGCACAGATACGCAGTATTTT. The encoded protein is CASSWTSGSTDTQYF.